A single sample gave rise to the 4 T cell receptor beta chains below, sequenced in a study of shared clonotypes between healthy human individuals. Data came from immunoSEQ multiplex PCR; TCRdb stores just in-frame clones and leaves some out. The data show a few million clones, around 94% seen once. Input material: naive CD4+ T cells sorted from blood. Subset described: CD45RA+ positively selected. The receptors stem from a man aged 18 to 30 in good health.

The J gene is TRBJ2-7, the V gene TRBV19, with D uncertain. The CDR3 is 15 residues long. Trimming pared 6 bases from V and 2 bases from J, leaving 17 bases between. Germline CDR1 is LNHDA and CDR2 is SQIVND (reference sequence). CDR3 in DNA: TGTGCCAGTAGCGATGCGACCAGCGCTCCCTACGAGCAGTACTTC. It encodes CASSDATSAPYEQYF.

The chain joins TRBV10-2 to TRBJ1-2; D not resolved. Deletions cut 2 bases from V and 5 bases from J, with 12 bases between. From germline, CDR1 is WSHSY and CDR2 SAAADI. This CDR3 is 14 amino acids long. CDR3 sequence reads: CASSEGPILYGYTF. The CDR3 nucleotides read TGCGCCAGCAGTGAGGGTCCCATTCTTTATGGCTACACCTTC.

The chain is built from TRBV6-5 and TRBJ2-7, with 9 bases lining up with TRBD2. Losses at the gene ends were 2 bases for V and 7 bases for J; bases not matched to a gene: 9. The CDR3 is 15 amino acids. Germline values: CDR1 MNHEY, CDR2 SVGAGI. The CDR3 nucleotides are TGTGCCAGCAGTTACGTTGGTCTAGCGGGAAGGGAGCAGTACTTC. Encoded protein: CASSYVGLAGREQYF.

Of note for this clone: Within the sample, other DNA sequences also encode this same CDR3. V and J are TRBV20-1 and TRBJ2-1; D unclear. The V and J ends lost 3 bases and 3 bases respectively, with 3 bases between them. The length of the CDR3 is 11 residues. Germline CDR1 DFQATT, CDR2 SNEGSKA (reference sequence). The CDR3 bases are TGCAGTGCTAGTGGCTACAATGAGCAGTTCTTC. This encodes CSASGYNEQFF.